Below are 30 T cell receptor beta chains sequenced from a single sample in a study of blood T cell repertoires in COVID-19. Sequenced by immunoSEQ multiplex PCR; TCRdb stores in-frame clones only, minus some. This table holds about 240,000 clones, more than 70% found once. Sequenced sample: peripheral blood. These receptors all come from an elderly man with acute or convalescent COVID-19.

Concerning this clone: At one end, the junction sequence differs from germline, possibly due to a read error. The genes are TRBV6-5 and TRBJ1-1, with a tentative D call TRBD1 (6 bases). The CDR3 has 13 residues. Germline lookup yields CDR1 MNHEY and CDR2 SVGAGI. Here the CDR3 reads CAGTSGQPTPVDF. CDR3 nucleotide sequence: TGTGCCGGAACCTCCGGACAGCCCACCCCGGTTGATTTT.

This sequence joins TRBV5-8 and TRBJ1-2; the D gene is possibly TRBD1 (6 bases). The V and J ends lost 3 bases and 5 bases respectively, with 14 bases between them. Per the germline V gene, CDR1 is SGHTS and CDR2 is YDEGEE. There are 14 residues in the CDR3. CDR3 nucleotides: TGTGCCAGCAGCTACCGCGGGGGCAGATATGGCTACACCTTC. Amino acid sequence: CASSYRGGRYGYTF.

The chain links TRBV7-2 to TRBJ1-5; 10 positions match TRBD1. In germline, CDR1 is SGHTA, CDR2 FQGNSA. The CDR3 is made up of 15 amino acids. V was pared by 5 bases and J by 3 bases, with 4 bases of the junction left unmatched. CDR3 sequence reads: CASSARQGANQPQHF. The DNA of the CDR3 is TGTGCCAGCAGCGCCCGACAGGGGGCCAATCAGCCCCAGCATTTT.

The V call is TRBV5-1, the J call TRBJ1-5; D perhaps matches TRBD1 (6 bases). Germline V gene lookup returns CDR1 SGHRS and CDR2 YFSETQ. This CDR3 contains 13 residues. Trimming removed 4 bases at V and 7 bases at J, with 12 bases between. CDR3 coding DNA: TGCGCCAGCAGCGTAGGGGGGGGACAGCCCCAGCATTTT. Protein sequence: CASSVGGGQPQHF.

The J gene is TRBJ2-2, the V gene TRBV19, with 8 nucleotides matching TRBD2. The germline CDR1 and CDR2 sequences are LNHDA and SQIVND (reference sequence). This CDR3 contains 16 residues. V lost 11 bases and J lost 6; bases outside the gene matches: 17. CDR3 protein: CASATLGGGHAGELFF. In DNA, the CDR3 is TGTGCCTCTGCCACCCTCGGGGGGGGGCATGCCGGGGAGCTGTTTTTT. The complete variable domain, with remaining parts taken from reference TRBV19 and TRBJ2-2, reads DGGITQSPKYLFRKEGQNVTLSCEQNLNHDAMYWYRQDPGQGLRLIYYSQIVNDFQKGDIAEGYSVSREKKESFPLTVTSAQKNPTAFYLCASATLGGGHAGELFFGEGSRLTVL.

This clone was counted a single time. The V call is TRBV19, the J call TRBJ2-7; 9 nucleotides agree with TRBD1. V lost 3 bases and J lost 5; bases outside the gene matches: 11. There are 16 residues in the CDR3. Germline V lookup: CDR1 LNHDA, CDR2 SQIVND (reference sequence). CDR3 sequence (DNA): TGTGCCAGTAGTATGGGGTGGACAGGGGTAATGCACGAGCAGTACTTC. Translating it yields CASSMGWTGVMHEQYF.

This chain links TRBV28 with TRBJ1-2; D is uncertain. CDR3 length: 10 residues. The germline V gene encodes CDR1 MDHEN and CDR2 SYDVKM. The germline V and J ends were trimmed by 6 bases and 7 bases, with 6 bases remaining between them. The CDR3 nucleotides read TGTGCCAGCAGCCAGGCTGGCTACACCTTC. Protein product: CASSQAGYTF.

V and J are TRBV7-9 and TRBJ2-1; a weak D match, TRBD2 (5 bases). The CDR3 is 13 amino acids. V lost 1 base, J lost 10 bases, and 11 bases lay in between. Looked up from germline, CDR1 is SEHNR and CDR2 is FQNEAQ (reference sequence). CDR3 region: CASSLEVGGEQFF. For the CDR3, the DNA is TGTGCCAGCAGCTTAGAAGTCGGCGGGGAGCAGTTCTTC. Complete variable domain (other parts from reference TRBV7-9 and TRBJ2-1): DTGVSQNPRHKITKRGQNVTFRCDPISEHNRLYWYRQTLGQGPEFLTYFQNEAQLEKSRLLSDRFSAERPKGSFSTLEIQRTEQGDSAMYLCASSLEVGGEQFFGPGTRLTVL.

The chain has TRBV6-6 and TRBJ1-5; D may be TRBD1 (6 bases). The CDR3 loop spans 13 amino acids. Germline CDR1 and CDR2: MNHNY and SVGAGI (reference sequence). The ends were cut back, 6 bases at V and 0 bases at J, with 6 bases in the middle. As DNA, the CDR3 is TGTGCCAGCAGGGGGGCTAGCAATCAGCCCCAGCATTTT. Protein sequence: CASRGASNQPQHF.

The chain combines TRBV10-3 with TRBJ1-6; D gene unclear. V lost 3 bases, J lost 0 bases, and 15 bases lay in between. The CDR3 consists of 18 residues. Germline V CDR1 and CDR2: ENHRY, SYGVKD. The CDR3 bases are TGTGCCATCAGTGATCGATGGGCAGCAAGCTCCTATAATTCACCCCTCCACTTT. Its translation is CAISDRWAASSYNSPLHF.

This CDR3 reads CASSSGTENTGELFF. The CDR3 coding sequence is TGTGCCAGCAGTTCCGGGACTGAGAACACCGGGGAGCTGTTTTTT. The chain uses TRBV6-5 and TRBJ2-2; possibly TRBD2 for D (6 bases). With 4 bases removed from V and 1 base from J, the gap between germline ends came to 10 bases. This CDR3 comprises 15 residues. Germline CDR1 is MNHEY and CDR2 is SVGAGI.

V and J are TRBV10-2 and TRBJ1-2, with TRBD1 matching over 8 bases. The CDR3 has 13 residues. V was clipped by 8 bases and J by 8 bases; unmatched bases: 10. Germline lookup yields CDR1 WSHSY and CDR2 SAAADI. The CDR3 bases are TGCGCCAGCGCCGGGCAGGGGGCGTTGGGCTACACCTTC. Amino acid sequence: CASAGQGALGYTF.

This chain uses TRBV7-2 with TRBJ1-1, with 8 bases aligning to TRBD1. The CDR3 covers 14 residues. V lost 2 bases, J lost 6 bases, and 5 bases stayed unmatched. CDR1 is SGHTA and CDR2 is FQGNSA in the germline V gene. The CDR3 spells CASSLRQGPAEAFF. As DNA, the CDR3 is TGTGCCAGCAGCTTAAGACAGGGGCCCGCTGAAGCTTTCTTT. The entire variable domain, with the rest obtained from reference TRBV7-2 and TRBJ1-1, is as follows: GAGVSQSPSNKVTEKGKDVELRCDPISGHTALYWYRQSLGQGLEFLIYFQGNSAPDKSGLPSDRFSAERTGGSVSTLTIQRTQQEDSAVYLCASSLRQGPAEAFFGQGTRLTVV.

This chain uses TRBV12-3 or TRBV12-4 with TRBJ1-5; D is unresolved. V dropped 3 bases and J dropped 4 bases, with 7 bases sitting between them. The CDR3 has 13 amino acids. CDR3 nucleotide sequence: TGTGCCAGCAGTTTGATCGAGAATCAGCCCCAGCATTTT. Residues: CASSLIENQPQHF.

The chain uses TRBV9 and TRBJ1-6; D gene uncertain. V was trimmed by 0 bases and J by 7 bases, leaving 5 bases between them. The CDR3 runs to 13 residues. Germline-derived CDR1 and CDR2 are SGDLS and YYNGEE. DNA for the CDR3: TGTGCCAGCAGCGTAGCGAGGAATTCACCCCTCCACTTT. This gives the protein CASSVARNSPLHF.

The V and J genes are TRBV5-1 and TRBJ2-1, with 8 nucleotides matching TRBD2. With V trimmed by 0 bases and J by 2 bases, 7 bases remained unmatched. Germline V gene lookup returns CDR1 SGHRS and CDR2 YFSETQ. The CDR3 is 17 residues long. Here the CDR3 DNA reads TGCGCCAGCAGCTTGGGGACCGATAGCGGGACCTACAATGAGCAGTTCTTC. Encoded protein: CASSLGTDSGTYNEQFF.

The rearrangement links TRBV9 to TRBJ2-3, with TRBD2 identical over 8 bases. V trimming: 6 bases; J trimming: 2 bases; junction bases outside the gene matches: 8. The germline gives CDR1 SGDLS, CDR2 YYNGEE. The CDR3 has 15 residues. CDR3 DNA: TGTGCCAGCACCCTGTCACTAGCGGACACAGATACGCAGTATTTT. Translating gives CASTLSLADTDTQYF.

This chain links TRBV6-4 with TRBJ1-2; 7 nucleotides line up with TRBD1. In germline, CDR1 is MRHNA, CDR2 SNTAGT. J gave up 2 bases and V 2 bases, and 5 bases lay outside the gene matches. The CDR3 has 15 residues. The CDR3 DNA reads TGTGCCAGCAGTGACGACAGGGCTGGAAACTATGGCTACACCTTC. Protein: CASSDDRAGNYGYTF.

The rearrangement uses TRBV12-3 or TRBV12-4 and TRBJ2-5; D is undetermined. This CDR3 region has 12 residues. V lost 3 bases, J lost 4 bases, and 6 bases lay in between. CDR3 sequence reads: CASSFAAETQYF. The CDR3 DNA reads TGTGCCAGCAGTTTTGCGGCAGAGACCCAGTACTTC.

The chain carries TRBV6-5 and TRBJ1-2; TRBD1 matches 7 bases. CDR3 size: 13 residues. The V and J ends lost 6 bases and 8 bases, in that order; junction bases with no gene match: 9. Germline values: CDR1 MNHEY, CDR2 SVGAGI. The CDR3 here is CASSADRAGGYTF. The CDR3 nucleotides read TGTGCCAGCAGCGCCGACAGGGCCGGCGGCTACACCTTC.

This clone was observed a few times. The same CDR3 can be traced to other DNA sequences in this sample. The DNA of the CDR3 is TGCGCCAGCAGCTTACAACAGGGGGCGAACACTGAAGCTTTCTTT. Amino acids: CASSLQQGANTEAFF. This chain links TRBV5-1 with TRBJ1-1, with TRBD1 identical over 9 bases. The CDR3 is made up of 15 amino acids. CDR1 and CDR2 (germline): SGHRS, YFSETQ. V lost 2 bases, J lost 1 base, and 3 bases stayed unmatched.

CDR3 nucleotide sequence: TGTGCCAGTAGTATAACAGCTAGCACAGATACGCAGTATTTT. Its translation is CASSITASTDTQYF. The chain combines TRBV19 with TRBJ2-3, with D hard to call. Trimming took 2 bases from V and 0 from J, leaving 6 bases between them. The germline V gene encodes CDR1 LNHDA and CDR2 SQIVND (reference sequence). The CDR3 length is 14 residues. Full variable domain (missing parts from reference TRBV19 and TRBJ2-3): DGGITQSPKYLFRKEGQNVTLSCEQNLNHDAMYWYRQDPGQGLRLIYYSQIVNDFQKGDIAEGYSVSREKKESFPLTVTSAQKNPTAFYLCASSITASTDTQYFGPGTRLTVL.

V is TRBV24-1 and J is TRBJ2-2, with D perhaps TRBD1 (5 bases). The germline V gene encodes CDR1 KGHDR and CDR2 SFDVKD. The CDR3 runs 15 residues. The germline V and J ends were trimmed by 2 bases and 2 bases, with 8 bases remaining between them. In nucleotides, the CDR3 is TGTGCCACCAGTGATTGGACACCTAACACCGGGGAGCTGTTTTTT. Translated, it gives CATSDWTPNTGELFF.

The chain links TRBV7-9 to TRBJ1-5; D not resolved. Looked up from germline, CDR1 is SEHNR and CDR2 is FQNEAQ (reference sequence). The V end lost 6 bases, the J end lost 11 bases, and 14 bases lay between the germline ends. The CDR3 sequence is 12 residues long. This CDR3 is CASSFTPGAQHF. CDR3 DNA sequence: TGTGCCAGCAGTTTCACACCGGGAGCCCAGCATTTT.

The chain has TRBV20-1 and TRBJ2-7, with D uncertain. Germline CDR1 is DFQATT and CDR2 is SNEGSKA (reference sequence). V shed 7 bases and J shed 6 bases, with 13 bases lying between them. The CDR3 is 11 amino acids. The CDR3 loop reads CSGAIISEQYF. CDR3 nucleotides: TGCAGTGGCGCCATAATTAGCGAGCAGTACTTC.

The chain combines TRBV7-9 with TRBJ2-7; 8 positions match TRBD1. There are 14 residues in the CDR3. Germline lookup yields CDR1 SEHNR and CDR2 FQNEAQ (reference sequence). V lost 4 bases to trimming and J lost 5 bases; unmatched junction nucleotides: 7. Here the CDR3 reads CASSSGQGRNEQYF. The CDR3 region has the DNA TGTGCCAGCAGCTCTGGACAGGGTAGAAACGAGCAGTACTTC.

The genes are TRBV7-9 and TRBJ2-3, with D maybe TRBD2 (5 bases). This CDR3 has 14 amino acids. Looked up from germline, CDR1 is SEHNR and CDR2 is FQNEAQ (reference sequence). The V end was cut by 1 base, the J end by 5 bases, with 10 bases between. In DNA form, the CDR3 reads TGTGCCAGCAGCTTAGGCCTAGCAAAAGATACGCAGTATTTT. Translation gives CASSLGLAKDTQYF.

The J gene is TRBJ1-1, the V gene TRBV5-6; D not resolved. Trimming shortened V by 0 bases and J by 1 base, and 7 bases separated the two germline ends. CDR3 length: 14 residues. Germline values: CDR1 SGHDT, CDR2 YYEEEE. The CDR3 reads CASSLGHQNTEAFF. DNA for the CDR3: TGTGCCAGCAGCTTGGGACACCAGAACACTGAAGCTTTCTTT. The whole variable domain, filled in from reference TRBV5-6 and TRBJ1-1, reads DAGVTQSPTHLIKTRGQQVTLRCSPKSGHDTVSWYQQALGQGPQFIFQYYEEEERQRGNFPDRFSGHQFPNYSSELNVNALLLGDSALYLCASSLGHQNTEAFFGQGTRLTVV.

The V and J genes are TRBV9 and TRBJ1-6, with 10 positions matching TRBD1. V gave up 0 bases and J gave up 7 bases; unmatched junction bases: 1. CDR3 length: 15 amino acids. In germline, CDR1 is SGDLS, CDR2 YYNGEE. Here the CDR3 DNA reads TGTGCCAGCAGCGTAGTGGGACAGGGGAATTCACCCCTCCACTTT. This gives the protein CASSVVGQGNSPLHF.

Comment on this clone: Sequence at one end of the junction differs from germline and may be a read error. V is TRBV19 and J is TRBJ1-4; 8 positions match TRBD1. Germline V gene data show CDR1 as LNHDA and CDR2 as SQIVND (reference sequence). The CDR3 spans 16 residues. The chain's CDR3 is CASNDRGRATNENLFF. The CDR3 coding sequence is TGTGCCAGTAACGACAGGGGCCGTGCAACTAATGAAAACCTGTTTTTT.